This T cell receptor (beta chain) was profiled in a study of post-analysis software for immune sequencing data. Across the study: Relapsing-remitting, secondary progressive and progressive-relapsing forms made up the multiple sclerosis disease courses.

To note about this clonotype: The antigen is undetermined.

Libraries were made from TCR beta cDNA, and they carried unique molecular identifiers. From roughly 1 to 10 million T cells, 550,000 or so cDNA molecules were obtained. Each CDR3 protein gets one entry after TCRdb re-called the PCR reads with MiXCR. The sample comprises 740,000 or so distinct CDR3 sequences, roughly 58% of which are singletons, and approximately 4.5% rests with the top ten. Study-wide points: Normalized Chao1 diversity was significantly reduced in patients versus controls.

The sequencing input was blood. This TCR derives from a girl aged 10 to 17 with multiple sclerosis.

The CDR3: CSAKPGQGPYEQYF. DNA of the CDR3: TGCAGTGCTAAACCGGGACAGGGACCCTACGAGCAGTACTTC. The J gene is TRBJ2-7, the V gene TRBV20-1; 9 bases map to TRBD1. CDR3 length equals 14 residues. Germline CDR1 is DFQATT and CDR2 is SNEGSKA (reference sequence). After removal of 4 bases from V and 2 bases from J, the junction contained 6 bases not matched to a gene.